The 19 T cell receptor beta chains listed next were all sequenced from one sample in a study of molecular identifiers for immune sequencing clone quantification. One entry per CDR3 protein, called by TCRdb with MiXCR from the PCR reads. The repertoire holds roughly 320,000 distinct CDR3 sequences, with roughly 24% as singletons. Sequencing input: naive CD8+ T cells from blood, with Jurkat cell RNA spiked in. As to subset: FACS-sorted CD8+CD4-CCR7+CD45RA+ naive T cells. Receptors were obtained from a human donor in good health. Some libraries in this study had Jurkat cell RNA spiked in.

In its sample, this clonotype was seen a few times. J is TRBJ1-1 and V is TRBV7-9; D is unclear. V was cut by 6 bases and J by 4 bases, with 9 bases left in between. The CDR3 contains 12 residues. CDR1 SEHNR and CDR2 FQNEAQ come from the germline V gene (reference sequence). The CDR3 here is CASRIMSTEAFF. Here the CDR3 DNA reads TGTGCCAGCAGGATTATGAGCACTGAAGCTTTCTTT.

The chain recombines TRBV28 with TRBJ2-7; the D gene is possibly TRBD2 (5 bases). The CDR3 consists of 15 residues. Germline lookup yields CDR1 MDHEN and CDR2 SYDVKM. V lost 11 bases, J lost 0 bases, and 20 bases lay in between. The CDR3 nucleotides read TGTGCCCGCCCCACCCGGGGTGGGAGCTCCTACGAGCAGTACTTC. This gives the protein CARPTRGGSSYEQYF.

V gene TRBV20-1 combines with J gene TRBJ1-2; D perhaps matches TRBD1 (6 bases). V shed 1 base and J shed 0 bases, with 15 bases lying between them. The CDR3 has 16 residues. CDR1 and CDR2 (germline): DFQATT, SNEGSKA (reference sequence). In nucleotides, the CDR3 is TGCAGTGCTAGAGGGGGGTACAGGGAAACTAACTATGGCTACACCTTC. Protein product: CSARGGYRETNYGYTF.

As concerns this clonotype: This may stem from a read error, because a much larger clone lies one nucleotide away. The V and J genes are TRBV7-3 and TRBJ2-1; 8 positions match TRBD2. Germline V gene data show CDR1 as SGHTA and CDR2 as FQGTGA. The length of the CDR3 is 14 residues. Losses at the gene ends were 6 bases for V and 5 bases for J; bases not matched to a gene: 6. CDR3 sequence: CASSTSGRDNEQFF. The CDR3 DNA follows: TGTGCCAGCAGTACTAGCGGAAGGGACAATGAGCAGTTCTTC.

This clonotype was seen repeatedly, ten times or more. This rearrangement joins TRBV28 to TRBJ2-7; 9 nucleotides agree with TRBD2. Losses at the gene ends were 5 bases for V and 5 bases for J; bases not matched to a gene: 10. The CDR3 runs 15 residues. Germline V gene lookup returns CDR1 MDHEN and CDR2 SYDVKM. As DNA, the CDR3 is TGTGCCAGCAGTCCCCGTTCGTTAGCGGGAGACGAGCAGTACTTC. Its protein is CASSPRSLAGDEQYF.

This clonotype was observed a few times. The chain links TRBV19 to TRBJ1-2; D not certain. Germline-derived CDR1 and CDR2 are LNHDA and SQIVND (reference sequence). V was cut by 0 bases and J by 3 bases, with 20 bases left in between. There are 18 residues in the CDR3. The DNA for the CDR3 is TGTGCCAGTAGTATAGATCTATTCGGCCAGACTACCGACTATGGCTACACCTTC. Translated, it gives CASSIDLFGQTTDYGYTF.

Concerning this clonotype: A much larger clone differs by one base, so this may be a read error. This sequence joins TRBV7-9 and TRBJ1-6; D not certain. This CDR3 region has 18 residues. CDR1 is SEHNR, CDR2 FQNEAQ, per germline (reference sequence). This CDR3 reads CASSSSIKTRGNNSPHHF. CDR3 bases: TGTGCCAGCAGCTCCTCTATTAAAACACGAGGCAATAATTCACCCCACCACTTT.

The chain combines TRBV7-4 with TRBJ1-5; maybe TRBD1 (5 bases). Germline V gene sequence: CDR1 SGHVT, CDR2 SQSDAQ. Deletions cut 1 base from V and 6 bases from J, with 16 bases between. The CDR3 is made up of 16 amino acids. CDR3 bases: TGTGCCAGCAGCTTAGTCTTGCGGGGGAACTTTCAGCCCCAGCATTTT. Translating it yields CASSLVLRGNFQPQHF.

The CDR3 sequence: CASSFAWELRVVTDTQYF. CDR3 in DNA: TGTGCCAGCAGCTTCGCCTGGGAACTCAGGGTGGTAACAGATACGCAGTATTTT. The rearrangement joins TRBV7-9 to TRBJ2-3, with D possibly TRBD1 on 5 matching bases. With 3 bases removed from V and 3 bases from J, the gap between germline ends came to 22 bases. The length of the CDR3 is 18 residues. Germline CDR1 is SEHNR and CDR2 is FQNEAQ (reference sequence).

This clonotype appeared a few times. This rearrangement joins TRBV19 to TRBJ2-3; maybe TRBD1 (7 bases). Trimming removed 9 bases at V and 1 base at J, with 11 bases between. From germline, CDR1 is LNHDA and CDR2 SQIVND (reference sequence). The CDR3 loop spans 13 amino acids. Here the CDR3 reads CASRGAGTDTQYF. The CDR3 DNA reads as TGTGCCAGCAGGGGGGCGGGCACAGATACGCAGTATTTT.

The chain uses TRBV4-3 and TRBJ1-1; D is possibly TRBD1 (6 bases). The CDR3 length is 13 residues. The V end was cut by 7 bases, the J end by 7 bases, with 16 bases between. From germline, CDR1 is LGHNA and CDR2 YSLEER. The CDR3 protein is CASTLEGVSEAFF. The CDR3 DNA reads as TGCGCCAGCACCCTAGAGGGGGTGAGTGAAGCTTTCTTT.

The chain has TRBV5-1 and TRBJ2-7; perhaps D is TRBD1 or TRBD2 (5 bases each). Trimming cost V 0 bases and J 2 bases, with 15 bases left between them. This CDR3 has 16 residues. Germline-derived CDR1 and CDR2 are SGHRS and YFSETQ. The CDR3 sequence is CASSLEGVGNAYEQYF. CDR3 in DNA: TGCGCCAGCAGCTTGGAAGGGGTCGGGAACGCCTACGAGCAGTACTTC.

This clonotype was observed a handful of times. The rearrangement uses TRBV14 and TRBJ2-1; 13 nucleotides match TRBD2. V was pared by 1 base and J by 10 bases, with 4 bases of the junction left unmatched. The germline V gene encodes CDR1 SGHDN and CDR2 FVKESK. The CDR3 contains 15 residues. The CDR3 sequence is CASSQGTSGGTEQFF. DNA of the CDR3: TGTGCCAGCAGCCAAGGGACTAGCGGGGGCACCGAGCAGTTCTTC.

In this sample, this clonotype turned up many times. This chain links TRBV20-1 with TRBJ2-2; no definite D call. Trimming took off 3 bases at V and 0 bases at J, with 8 bases between the two ends. The CDR3 length is 14 residues. CDR1 is DFQATT, CDR2 SNEGSKA, per germline (reference sequence). Here the CDR3 DNA reads TGCAGTGCTAGGTGGGGAACGAACACCGGGGAGCTGTTTTTT. Its translation: CSARWGTNTGELFF.

Worth noting for this clonotype: A read error may account for a junction end that differs from germline. The chain has TRBV27 and TRBJ2-1; D uncertain. Per germline, CDR1 MNHEY and CDR2 SMNVEV (reference sequence). The CDR3 consists of 12 residues. The CDR3 sequence: CASSFQHNERFF. The CDR3 DNA sequence: TGTGCCAGCAGTTTTCAGCATAATGAGCGGTTCTTC.

This clonotype was found a few times. The chain combines TRBV7-9 with TRBJ2-3; 9 bases are a match to TRBD2. Trimming at V came to 4 bases and at J to 3 bases, leaving 8 bases not matched to a gene. This CDR3 region has 16 residues. Germline lookup yields CDR1 SEHNR and CDR2 FQNEAQ (reference sequence). CDR3 nucleotide sequence: TGTGCCAGCAGCTCCCTCGGGACTAGCAGGACAGATACGCAGTATTTT. Amino acids: CASSSLGTSRTDTQYF.

Concerning this clonotype itself: A much larger clone is a single base away; this may be a read error. The genes are TRBV5-6 and TRBJ2-7; D ambiguous. Looked up from germline, CDR1 is SGHDT and CDR2 is YYEEEE. The CDR3 extends over 14 amino acids. The DNA for the CDR3 is TGTGCCAACAGCCCTTCCATGTCATACCAGGAGCAGTACTTC. Translating it yields CANSPSMSYQEQYF.

The sample holds a few counts of this clonotype. V and J are TRBV6-5 and TRBJ1-1, with 7 bases matching TRBD1. Trimming cost V 6 bases and J 3 bases; bases outside gene matches: 10. Germline CDR1 is MNHEY and CDR2 is SVGAGI. The CDR3 totals 15 residues. The CDR3 coding sequence is TGTGCCAGCAGCTCCGCGCGACAGGGCGACACTGAAGCTTTCTTT. Translating it yields CASSSARQGDTEAFF.

With regard to this clonotype: A read error may explain this, as a much larger clone is one base away. The chain has TRBV28 and TRBJ2-7; TRBD2 aligns across 8 bases. Per the germline V gene, CDR1 is MDHEN and CDR2 is SYDVKM. CDR3 length: 13 amino acids. CDR3 bases: TGTGCCACCCGGGGGGGACTGACCTACGCGCAGTACTTC. Encoded protein: CATRGGLTYAQYF.